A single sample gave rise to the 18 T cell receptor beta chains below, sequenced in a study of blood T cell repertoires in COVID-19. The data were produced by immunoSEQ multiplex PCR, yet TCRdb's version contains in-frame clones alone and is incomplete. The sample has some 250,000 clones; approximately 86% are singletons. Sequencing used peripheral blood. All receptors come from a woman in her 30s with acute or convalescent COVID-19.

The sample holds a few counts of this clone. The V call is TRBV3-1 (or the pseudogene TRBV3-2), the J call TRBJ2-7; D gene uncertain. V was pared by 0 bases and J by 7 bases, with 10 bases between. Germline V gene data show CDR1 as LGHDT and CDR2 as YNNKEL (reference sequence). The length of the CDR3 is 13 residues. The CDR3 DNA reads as TGTGCCAGCAGCCAAGAAGTCCTTCGGGAGCAGTACTTC. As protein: CASSQEVLREQYF.

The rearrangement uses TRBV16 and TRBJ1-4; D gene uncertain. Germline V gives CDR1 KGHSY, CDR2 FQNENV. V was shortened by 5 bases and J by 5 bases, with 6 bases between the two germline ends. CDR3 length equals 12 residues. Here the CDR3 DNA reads TGTGCCAGCAGCTTATTAAATGAAAAACTGTTTTTT. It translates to CASSLLNEKLFF. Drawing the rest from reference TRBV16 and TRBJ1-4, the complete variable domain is GEEVAQTPKHLVRGEGQKAKLYCAPIKGHSYVFWYQQVLKNEFKFLISFQNENVFDETGMPKERFSAKCLPNSPCSLEIQATKLEDSAVYFCASSLLNEKLFFGSGTQLSVL.

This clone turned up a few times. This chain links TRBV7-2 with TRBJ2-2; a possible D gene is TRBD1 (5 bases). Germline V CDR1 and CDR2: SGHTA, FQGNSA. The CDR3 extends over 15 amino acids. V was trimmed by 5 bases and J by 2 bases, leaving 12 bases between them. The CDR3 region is CASSLSRVNTGELFF. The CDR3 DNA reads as TGTGCCAGCAGCCTATCCAGGGTTAACACCGGGGAGCTGTTTTTT.

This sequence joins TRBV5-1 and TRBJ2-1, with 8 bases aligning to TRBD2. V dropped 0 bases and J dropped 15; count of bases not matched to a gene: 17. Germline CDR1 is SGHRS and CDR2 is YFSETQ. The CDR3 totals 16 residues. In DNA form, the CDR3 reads TGCGCCAGCAGCTTGGATTCCCAATTGGCGGGGGGCCAGGGGTTCTTC. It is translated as CASSLDSQLAGGQGFF. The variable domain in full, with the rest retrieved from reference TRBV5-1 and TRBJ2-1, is KAGVTQTPRYLIKTRGQQVTLSCSPISGHRSVSWYQQTPGQGLQFLFEYFSETQRNKGNFPGRFSGRQFSNSRSEMNVSTLELGDSALYLCASSLDSQLAGGQGFFGPGTRLTVL.

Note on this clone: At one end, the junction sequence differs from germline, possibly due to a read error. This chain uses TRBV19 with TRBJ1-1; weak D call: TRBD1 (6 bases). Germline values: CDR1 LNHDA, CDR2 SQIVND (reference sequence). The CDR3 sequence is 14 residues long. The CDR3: CASRSFRGDTEAFF. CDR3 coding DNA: TGTGCCAGTAGATCCTTCAGGGGTGACACTGAAGCCTTCTTT.

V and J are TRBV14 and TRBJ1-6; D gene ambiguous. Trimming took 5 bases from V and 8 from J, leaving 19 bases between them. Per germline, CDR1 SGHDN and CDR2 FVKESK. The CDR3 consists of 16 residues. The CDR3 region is CASSGGRPPRDSPLHF. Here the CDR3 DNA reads TGTGCCAGCAGCGGAGGCCGCCCCCCCCGGGATTCACCCCTCCACTTT.

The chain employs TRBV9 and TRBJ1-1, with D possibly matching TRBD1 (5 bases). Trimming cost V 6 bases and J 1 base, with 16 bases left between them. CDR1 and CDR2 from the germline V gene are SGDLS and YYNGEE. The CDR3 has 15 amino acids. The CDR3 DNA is TGTGCCAGCAACAAAAGGGACTCTTCGAACACTGAAGCTTTCTTT. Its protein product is CASNKRDSSNTEAFF.

CDR3 nucleotides: TGTGCCAGCAGACCGGGACAGATCAATCAGCCCCAGCATTTT. Protein product: CASRPGQINQPQHF. The rearrangement uses TRBV7-2 and TRBJ1-5; TRBD1 matches at 7 bases. J lost 3 bases, V lost 6 bases, and 5 bases had no gene match. Germline CDR1 SGHTA, CDR2 FQGNSA. This CDR3 has 14 residues. Full variable domain (remainder filled in from reference TRBV7-2 and TRBJ1-5): GAGVSQSPSNKVTEKGKDVELRCDPISGHTALYWYRQSLGQGLEFLIYFQGNSAPDKSGLPSDRFSAERTGGSVSTLTIQRTQQEDSAVYLCASRPGQINQPQHFGDGTRLSIL.

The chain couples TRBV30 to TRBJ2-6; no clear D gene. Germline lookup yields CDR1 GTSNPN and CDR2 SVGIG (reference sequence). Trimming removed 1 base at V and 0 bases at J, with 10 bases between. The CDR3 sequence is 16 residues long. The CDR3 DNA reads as TGTGCCTGGAGTGGCGGAATCTTCTCTGGGGCCAACGTCCTGACTTTC. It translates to CAWSGGIFSGANVLTF.

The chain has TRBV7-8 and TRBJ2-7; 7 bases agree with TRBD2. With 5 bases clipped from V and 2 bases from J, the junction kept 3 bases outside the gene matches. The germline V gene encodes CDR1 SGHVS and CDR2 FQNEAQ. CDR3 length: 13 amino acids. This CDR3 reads CASSTGLPYEQYF. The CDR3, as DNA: TGTGCCAGCAGCACGGGACTACCCTACGAGCAGTACTTC.

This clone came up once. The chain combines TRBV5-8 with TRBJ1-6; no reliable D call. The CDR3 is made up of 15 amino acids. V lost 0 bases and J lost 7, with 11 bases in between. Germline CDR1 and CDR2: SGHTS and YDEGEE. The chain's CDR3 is CASSLVQVNNSPLHF. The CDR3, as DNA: TGTGCCAGCAGCTTGGTGCAGGTTAACAATTCACCCCTCCACTTT.

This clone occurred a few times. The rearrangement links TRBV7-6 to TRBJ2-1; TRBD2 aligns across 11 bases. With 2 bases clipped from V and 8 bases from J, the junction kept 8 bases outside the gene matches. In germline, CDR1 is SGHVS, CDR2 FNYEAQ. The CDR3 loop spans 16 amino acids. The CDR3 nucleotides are TGTGCCAGCAGCTTAATAACTAGCGGGAGTATGGATGAGCAGTTCTTC. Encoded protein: CASSLITSGSMDEQFF.

The CDR3 here is CASSPRASGEPADTQYF. DNA for the CDR3: TGTGCCAGCTCACCACGGGCTAGCGGGGAGCCAGCAGATACGCAGTATTTT. V and J are TRBV18 and TRBJ2-3, with 9 positions matching TRBD2. V was clipped by 1 base and J by 4 bases; unmatched bases: 9. Germline loops: CDR1 KGHSH, CDR2 LQKENI. The CDR3 spans 17 residues.

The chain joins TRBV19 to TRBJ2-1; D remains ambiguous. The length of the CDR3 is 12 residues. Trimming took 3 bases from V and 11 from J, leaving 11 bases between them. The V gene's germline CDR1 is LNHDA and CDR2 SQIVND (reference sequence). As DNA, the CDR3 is TGTGCCAGTAGTATCCTCACTAATCAGCAGTTCTTC. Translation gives CASSILTNQQFF. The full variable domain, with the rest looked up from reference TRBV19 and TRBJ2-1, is DGGITQSPKYLFRKEGQNVTLSCEQNLNHDAMYWYRQDPGQGLRLIYYSQIVNDFQKGDIAEGYSVSREKKESFPLTVTSAQKNPTAFYLCASSILTNQQFFGPGTRLTVL.

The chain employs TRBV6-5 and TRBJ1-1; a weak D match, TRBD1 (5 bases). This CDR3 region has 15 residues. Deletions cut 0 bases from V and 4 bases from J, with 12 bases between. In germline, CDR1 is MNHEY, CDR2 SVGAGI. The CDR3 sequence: CASSYSGTGGTEAFF. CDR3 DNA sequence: TGTGCCAGCAGTTACTCCGGGACCGGGGGCACTGAAGCTTTCTTT.

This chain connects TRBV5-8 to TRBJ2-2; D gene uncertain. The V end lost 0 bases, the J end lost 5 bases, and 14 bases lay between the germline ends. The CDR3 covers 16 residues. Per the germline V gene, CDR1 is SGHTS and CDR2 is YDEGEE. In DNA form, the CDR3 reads TGTGCCAGCAGCTTGGGTAGCTACCCTGGGACCGGGGAGCTGTTTTTT. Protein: CASSLGSYPGTGELFF.

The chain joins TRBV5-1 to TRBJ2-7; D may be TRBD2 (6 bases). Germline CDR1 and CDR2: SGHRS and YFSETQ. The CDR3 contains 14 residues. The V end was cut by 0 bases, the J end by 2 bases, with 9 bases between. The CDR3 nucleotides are TGCGCCAGCAGCTTGGCTAGCGTCACCTACGAGCAGTACTTC. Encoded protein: CASSLASVTYEQYF. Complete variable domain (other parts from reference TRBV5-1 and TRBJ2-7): KAGVTQTPRYLIKTRGQQVTLSCSPISGHRSVSWYQQTPGQGLQFLFEYFSETQRNKGNFPGRFSGRQFSNSRSEMNVSTLELGDSALYLCASSLASVTYEQYFGPGTRLTVT.

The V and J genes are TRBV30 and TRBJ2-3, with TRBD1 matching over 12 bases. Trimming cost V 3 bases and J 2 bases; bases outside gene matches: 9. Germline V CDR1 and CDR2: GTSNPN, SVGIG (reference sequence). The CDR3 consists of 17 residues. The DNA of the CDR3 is TGTGCCTGGAGCCGGGACAGGGGGCTCGGATCCACAGATACGCAGTATTTT. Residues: CAWSRDRGLGSTDTQYF. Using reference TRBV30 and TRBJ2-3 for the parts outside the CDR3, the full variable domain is SQTIHQWPATLVQPVGSPLSLECTVEGTSNPNLYWYRQAAGRGLQLLFYSVGIGQISSEVPQNLSASRPQDRQFILSSKKLLLSDSGFYLCAWSRDRGLGSTDTQYFGPGTRLTVL.